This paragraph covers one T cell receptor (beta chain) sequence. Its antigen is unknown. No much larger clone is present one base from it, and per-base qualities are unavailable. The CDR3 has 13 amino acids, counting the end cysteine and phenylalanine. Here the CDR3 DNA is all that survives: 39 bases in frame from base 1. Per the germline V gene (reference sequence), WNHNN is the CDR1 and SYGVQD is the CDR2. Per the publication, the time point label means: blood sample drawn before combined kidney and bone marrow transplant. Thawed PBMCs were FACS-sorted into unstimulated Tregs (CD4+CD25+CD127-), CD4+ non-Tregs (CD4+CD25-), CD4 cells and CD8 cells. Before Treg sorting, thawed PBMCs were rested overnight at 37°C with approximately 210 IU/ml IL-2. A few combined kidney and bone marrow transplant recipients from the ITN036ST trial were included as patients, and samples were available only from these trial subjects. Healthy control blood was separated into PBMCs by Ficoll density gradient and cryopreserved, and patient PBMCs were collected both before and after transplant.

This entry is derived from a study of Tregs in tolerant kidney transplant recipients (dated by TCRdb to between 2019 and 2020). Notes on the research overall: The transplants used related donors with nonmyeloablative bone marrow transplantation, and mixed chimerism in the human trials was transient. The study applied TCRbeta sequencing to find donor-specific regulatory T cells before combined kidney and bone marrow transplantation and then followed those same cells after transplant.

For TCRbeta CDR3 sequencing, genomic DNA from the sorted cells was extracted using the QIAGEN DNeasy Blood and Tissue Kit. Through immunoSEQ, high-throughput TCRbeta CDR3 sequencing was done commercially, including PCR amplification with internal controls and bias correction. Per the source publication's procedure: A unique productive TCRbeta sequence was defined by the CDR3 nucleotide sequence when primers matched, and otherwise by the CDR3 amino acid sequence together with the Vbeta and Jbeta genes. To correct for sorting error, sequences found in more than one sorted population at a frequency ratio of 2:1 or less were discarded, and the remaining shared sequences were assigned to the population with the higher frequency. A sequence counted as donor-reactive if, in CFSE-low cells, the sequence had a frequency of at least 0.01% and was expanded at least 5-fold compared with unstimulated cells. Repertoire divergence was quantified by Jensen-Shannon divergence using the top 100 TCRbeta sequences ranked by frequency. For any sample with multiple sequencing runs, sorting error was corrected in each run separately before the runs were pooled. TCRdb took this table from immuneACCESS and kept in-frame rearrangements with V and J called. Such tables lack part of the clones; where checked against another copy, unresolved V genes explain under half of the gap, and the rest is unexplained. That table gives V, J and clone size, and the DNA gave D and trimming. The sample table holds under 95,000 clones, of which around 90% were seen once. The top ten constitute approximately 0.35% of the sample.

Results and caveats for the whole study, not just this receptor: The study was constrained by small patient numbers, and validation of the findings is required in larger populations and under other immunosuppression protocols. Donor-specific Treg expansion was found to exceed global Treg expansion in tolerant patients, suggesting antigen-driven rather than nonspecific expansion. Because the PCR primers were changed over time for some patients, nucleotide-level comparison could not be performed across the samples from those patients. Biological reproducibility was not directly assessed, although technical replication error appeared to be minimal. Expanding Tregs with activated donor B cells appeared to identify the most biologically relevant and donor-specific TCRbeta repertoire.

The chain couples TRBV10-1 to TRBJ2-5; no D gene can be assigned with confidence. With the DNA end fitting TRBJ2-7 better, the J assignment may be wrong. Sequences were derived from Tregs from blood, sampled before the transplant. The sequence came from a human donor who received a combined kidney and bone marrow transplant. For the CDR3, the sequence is CALRITADYEQYF. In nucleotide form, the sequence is TGCGCCCTCCGTATAACTGCGGATTACGAGCAGTACTTC.